This TCR beta chain was identified in a study of blood T cell repertoires in COVID-19. Overall study context: PBMCs, B-cell-depleted T cells, or T cells provided the cDNA or gDNA that made up the material.

The CDR3 is 13 residues long. With 0 bases removed from V and 2 bases from J, the gap between germline ends came to 6 bases. Germline V gene lookup returns CDR1 SGHRS and CDR2 YFSETQ. Clinical histories supplied by participants themselves formed the basis of cohort assignment. Two negative PCRs, clearance, or symptom resolution were required of recovered Cohort 3 donors. As handled by the study authors: Estimates of nucleated cell counts were drawn from the amplification of reference gene primers. The assay was immunoSEQ multiplex PCR, and TCRdb's table has in-frame clones only and misses some. The V and J calls and clone size are taken from that table; D and trimming were inferred from the DNA. The repertoire has 330,000 or so clones, over 75% of them found once; the top ten carry under 3%. In this sample, this clone turned up once. The sample holds other DNA sequences that translate to the same CDR3.

This clonotype was sampled from a woman in her twenties or thirties who had recovered from COVID-19. Material: PBMCs or T cells enriched from blood (not recorded which). This chain connects TRBV5-1 to TRBJ2-7; possibly TRBD1 for D (6 bases). The CDR3 DNA is TGCGCCAGCAGCTTGGAGGGGGCCTACGAGCAGTACTTC. Protein product: CASSLEGAYEQYF.